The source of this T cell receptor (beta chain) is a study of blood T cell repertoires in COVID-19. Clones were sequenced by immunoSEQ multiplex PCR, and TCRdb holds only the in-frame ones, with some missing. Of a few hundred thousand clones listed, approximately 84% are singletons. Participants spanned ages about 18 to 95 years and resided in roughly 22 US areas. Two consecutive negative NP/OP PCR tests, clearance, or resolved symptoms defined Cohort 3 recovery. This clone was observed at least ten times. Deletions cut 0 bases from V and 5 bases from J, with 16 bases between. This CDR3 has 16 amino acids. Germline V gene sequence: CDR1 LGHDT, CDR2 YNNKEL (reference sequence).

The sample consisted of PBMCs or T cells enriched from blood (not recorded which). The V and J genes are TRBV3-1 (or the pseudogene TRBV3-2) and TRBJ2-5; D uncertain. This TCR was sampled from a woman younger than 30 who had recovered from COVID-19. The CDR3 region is CASSQDGNYPRETQYF. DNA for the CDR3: TGTGCCAGCAGCCAAGATGGAAACTACCCCCGGGAGACCCAGTACTTC.